This entry describes one T cell receptor (beta chain). This sample was taken from a study of blood T cell repertoires in COVID-19. Looking at the study overall: Acute and convalescent COVID-19 samples came from the United States, Italy and Spain. PBMCs, B-cell-depleted T cells, or T cells were the source of the cDNA or gDNA that made up the material.

Per the original data handling: Amplification of reference gene primers provided the estimated nucleated cell counts. Measured with immunoSEQ multiplex PCR; TCRdb has only the in-frame clones, and not every one. That table is the source of V, J and clone size, and D and trimming were worked out from the DNA. The table has about 60,000 clones, 78% seen once. The length of the CDR3 is 18 residues. This rearrangement joins TRBV21-1 to TRBJ1-2; the D segment call TRBD1 is taken from the table without a DNA check. TRBV21-1 has pseudogene status. The sample comprised peripheral blood. The receptor was derived from a human donor in a cohort sampled during active COVID-19. The DNA of the CDR3 is TGTGCCAGCAGCCCCCCCGCGACACCGCCGATCACTAACTATGGCTACACCTTC. This gives the protein CASSPPATPPITNYGYTF.